In its sample, the clone carrying this T cell receptor beta chain was seen a few times. A junction end diverges from the germline sequence, so it may reflect a read error. These data are taken from a study of blood T cells in healthy people across ages. Using a J-beta primer mix together with a sample-barcoded 5' primer, a second PCR was run for roughly 7 to 11 cycles. Each TCR beta cDNA got a 12-nucleotide random molecular identifier. TCRdb reprocessed the 5' RACE reads with MiXCR, giving one entry per CDR3 protein. The sample has over a million distinct CDR3 sequences; around 25% are singletons. The CDR3 has 12 residues. CDR1 MDHEN and CDR2 SYDVKM come from the germline V gene. These data also formed part of another study, on T cells of mothers and their children.

The sequence came from a girl aged 2 to 9 in good health. Specimen: blood. The chain joins TRBV28 to TRBJ2-1, with 9 bases fitting TRBD1. The DNA matches TRBJ2-7 better at its end, which makes the J call doubtful. This CDR3 is CASQDRGYEQYF. CDR3 in DNA: TGCGCCAGCCAGGACAGGGGCTACGAGCAGTACTTC.